Following are 14 T cell receptor beta chains from one sample sequenced in a study of graft-versus-host responses after intestinal transplantation. Profiling relied on immunoSEQ multiplex PCR, and the TCRdb table lists in-frame clones only, not all of them. The profile covers about 86,000 clones, with 88% appearing a single time and under 0.3% taken by the ten largest. Their recognized antigens are unknown. The sample was unstimulated CD4+ T cells sorted from spleen or lymph node cells, taken before transplant. The origin of the receptors is a human donor who was the organ donor for an intestinal transplant.

The rearrangement links TRBV2 to TRBJ2-5; 8 nucleotides match TRBD1. This CDR3 comprises 15 residues. Germline V gene lookup returns CDR1 SNHLY and CDR2 FYNNEI. The ends lost 4 bases at V and 4 bases at J; junction bases unmatched: 8. The CDR3 DNA is TGTGCCAGCAGTGGATATCAGGGGGCCGGAGAGACCCAGTACTTC. Translated, it gives CASSGYQGAGETQYF.

Written as DNA, the CDR3 is TGCGCCAGCAGCCAACCAGCGGGGGGAGTAGAGACCCAGTACTTC. Protein sequence: CASSQPAGGVETQYF. The V call is TRBV4-1, the J call TRBJ2-5; 9 positions match TRBD2. The germline gives CDR1 MGHRA, CDR2 YSYEKL. Trimming took 2 bases from V and 4 from J; bases not matched to a gene: 5. This CDR3 has 15 residues.

The V call is TRBV19, the J call TRBJ1-1; a possible D gene is TRBD1 (5 bases). The length of the CDR3 is 13 residues. Germline loops: CDR1 LNHDA, CDR2 SQIVND (reference sequence). V lost 6 bases and J lost 1, with 9 bases in between. The CDR3 sequence is CASSKTGNTEAFF. DNA of the CDR3: TGTGCCAGTAGCAAAACAGGGAACACTGAAGCTTTCTTT.

The chain employs TRBV14 and TRBJ2-3, with D hard to call. V gave up 1 base and J gave up 10 bases, with 9 bases separating them. Germline CDR1 SGHDN, CDR2 FVKESK. There are 12 residues in the CDR3. CDR3 nucleotides: TGTGCCAGCAGCCAAGGCCCCCGGGCGCAGTATTTT. It translates to CASSQGPRAQYF. Filled out from reference TRBV14 and TRBJ2-3, the complete variable domain reads EAGVTQFPSHSVIEKGQTVTLRCDPISGHDNLYWYRRVMGKEIKFLLHFVKESKQDESGMPNNRFLAERTGGTYSTLKVQPAELEDSGVYFCASSQGPRAQYFGPGTRLTVL.

This clone is a singleton in its sample. The chain recombines TRBV5-4 with TRBJ2-7, with 11 bases lining up with TRBD2. Trimming took 3 bases from V and 2 from J; bases not matched to a gene: 13. The CDR3 runs to 18 residues. CDR1 is SGHNT and CDR2 is YYREEE in the germline V gene (reference sequence). The CDR3 spells CASSSYTSGSILTYEQYF. The CDR3 DNA sequence: TGTGCCAGCAGCTCATATACTAGCGGGAGCATCCTAACCTACGAGCAGTACTTC.

CDR3: CASKKEYEQYF. CDR3 sequence (DNA): TGTGCCAGCAAAAAGGAGTACGAGCAGTACTTC. The V and J genes are TRBV2 and TRBJ2-7; D is ambiguous. Looked up from germline, CDR1 is SNHLY and CDR2 is FYNNEI. V dropped 7 bases and J dropped 4 bases, with 8 bases sitting between them. CDR3 length equals 11 residues.

This clone was observed a few times. The genes are TRBV5-4 and TRBJ2-7; D perhaps matches TRBD1 (6 bases). Trimming stripped 7 bases from V and 4 bases from J, with 21 bases between. Germline values: CDR1 SGHNT, CDR2 YYREEE (reference sequence). The CDR3 sequence is 15 residues long. Here the CDR3 DNA reads TGTGCCAGCGGACGCACAGGGACCCCTCCATACGAGCAGTACTTC. Translation gives CASGRTGTPPYEQYF.

The chain combines TRBV6-6 with TRBJ2-7, with 12 bases fitting TRBD1. The germline V gene encodes CDR1 MNHNY and CDR2 SVGAGI (reference sequence). The V gene end was trimmed by 8 bases and the J gene end by 7 bases; junction bases not matched to a gene: 6. This CDR3 has 13 residues. As DNA, the CDR3 is TGTGCCAGCGGGGGACAGGGGGCTTGGGAGCAGTACTTC. Protein product: CASGGQGAWEQYF.

This chain uses TRBV20-1 with TRBJ2-5; no firm D call. Germline V gives CDR1 DFQATT, CDR2 SNEGSKA (reference sequence). V lost 3 bases, J lost 5 bases, and 7 bases lay in between. The CDR3 extends over 11 amino acids. The CDR3 DNA follows: TGCAGTGCTAGCCAACGGGAGACCCAGTACTTC. It yields the protein CSASQRETQYF.

V usage is TRBV6-5 and J usage is TRBJ2-7; TRBD2 matches at 13 bases. Germline CDR1 is MNHEY and CDR2 is SVGAGI. The CDR3 extends over 15 amino acids. V was pared by 1 base and J by 3 bases, with 0 bases of the junction left unmatched. CDR3 in DNA: TGTGCCAGCAGTTACTGGACTAGCGGGGGCTACGAGCAGTACTTC. Amino acid sequence: CASSYWTSGGYEQYF.

The rearrangement uses TRBV18 and TRBJ1-6; unclear D gene. This CDR3 has 13 amino acids. Trimming took 4 bases from V and 5 from J, leaving 6 bases between them. Germline CDR1 reads KGHSH; CDR2 reads LQKENI. CDR3 protein: CASSQTNNSPLHF. The CDR3 DNA sequence: TGTGCCAGCTCACAAACAAATAATTCACCCCTCCACTTT.

CDR3 sequence reads: CASSLEQGAHTEAFF. CDR3 in DNA: TGTGCCAGCAGCTTAGAACAGGGGGCGCACACTGAAGCTTTCTTT. This chain connects TRBV7-2 to TRBJ1-1; 9 positions agree with TRBD1. Germline V CDR1 and CDR2: SGHTA, FQGNSA. The CDR3 totals 15 residues. Losses at the gene ends were 1 base for V and 3 bases for J; bases not matched to a gene: 3.

V is TRBV5-4 and J is TRBJ1-3; possibly TRBD1 for D (6 bases). The germline CDR1 and CDR2 sequences are SGHNT and YYREEE (reference sequence). V was cut by 1 base and J by 4 bases, with 9 bases left in between. CDR3 length: 14 residues. The CDR3 nucleotides are TGTGCCAGCAGCTTGACAGGGTTGGGAAACACCATATATTTT. This sequence encodes CASSLTGLGNTIYF.

The chain couples TRBV7-3 to TRBJ2-1, with D possibly matching TRBD2 (6 bases). From germline, CDR1 is SGHTA and CDR2 FQGTGA. Trimming left V 5 bases short and J 9 bases short, with 8 bases between. This CDR3 region has 11 residues. The CDR3 DNA is TGTGCCAGCAGCCCGGAGGGTGAGCAGTTCTTC. It encodes CASSPEGEQFF.